This T cell receptor beta chain stems from a study of blood T cell repertoires in COVID-19. V was pared by 4 bases and J by 7 bases, with 11 bases of the junction left unmatched. The CDR3 has 16 residues. Germline loops: CDR1 SNHLY, CDR2 FYNNEI. In terms of age and location, participants ranged from about 18 to 90 years and lived in under 30 US areas. TCRdb's copy holds only in-frame clones and misses some; the assay was immunoSEQ multiplex PCR. The sample yields roughly 300,000 clones, about 89% seen once. The chain recombines TRBV2 with TRBJ2-2, with 8 bases that match TRBD1. Source material: PBMCs or T cells enriched from blood (not recorded which). The clonotype comes from a woman aged 25 to 45 who had recovered from COVID-19. The CDR3 is CASSVQGARSNGELFF. CDR3 sequence (DNA): TGTGCCAGCAGTGTCCAGGGGGCTAGGTCGAACGGGGAGCTGTTTTTT.